A selection of T cell receptor beta chains follows, all from one sample in a study of blood T cells in healthy people across ages. Each CDR3 protein is one row after TCRdb ran MiXCR on the 5' RACE reads. The table records 870,000 or so distinct CDR3 sequences, less than 35% of them present only once. The specimen sequenced was blood. The origin of the receptors is a woman over 75 in good health. CDR3s leave out the opening cysteine and the closing phenylalanine or tryptophan. The listing skips clone size in some rows; elsewhere it reads once, few, many or a size class.

V: TRBV5-1; J: TRBJ2-1; size: many; CDR3: ASSYPTSGGSYNEQF
V: TRBV12-3/TRBV12-4; J: TRBJ1-2; size: many; CDR3: ASSSSWGRAKGYT
V: TRBV15; J: TRBJ1-1; size: many; CDR3: ATSRDRDSGTEAF
V: TRBV6-6; J: TRBJ1-4; size: many; CDR3: ASSYREYNEKLF
V: TRBV29-1; J: TRBJ2-3; size: .; CDR3: SVAHAVTDTQY
V: TRBV6-7; J: TRBJ2-7; size: many; CDR3: ASSYRDYPLSDEQY
V: TRBV7-2; J: TRBJ2-4; size: many; CDR3: ASSLGTGANIQY
V: TRBV5-6; J: TRBJ1-1; size: few; CDR3: ASSLALWTGRNTEAF
V: TRBV5-1; J: TRBJ2-5; size: many; CDR3: ASSFWVRETQY
V: TRBV7-2; J: TRBJ2-5; size: many; CDR3: ASSSLGTRAQETQY
V: TRBV20-1; J: TRBJ1-5; size: .; CDR3: SARLTLNQPQH
V: TRBV18; J: TRBJ2-2; size: .; CDR3: ASSRGKGGADTGELF
V: TRBV27; J: TRBJ2-5; size: many; CDR3: ASSFFPSGLETQY
V: TRBV10-3; J: TRBJ1-1; size: .; CDR3: AISKDTEAF
V: TRBV25-1; J: TRBJ2-1; size: many; CDR3: ASSRPTGGSNEQF
V: TRBV6-2/TRBV6-3; J: TRBJ1-2; size: many; CDR3: ASTGTPYGYT
V: TRBV6-4; J: TRBJ2-1; size: .; CDR3: ASSDRRRGGLDEQF